The text below deals with one T cell receptor (beta chain). Which antigen it targets is not known. Within one base of it there is no much larger clone, and no base qualities were kept. This record comes from a study of blood T cells in healthy people across ages (dated by TCRdb to about 2015). Describing the broader study: In model experiments, template switching captured roughly one uniquely barcoded TCR beta cDNA molecule for every two T cells. To track age-related changes in TCR beta repertoire diversity, the study relied on deep sequencing normalized with unique cDNA molecular identifiers. The donors were split into four age groups: young (average roughly 15 years), middle-aged (about 40), aged (over 55) and long-lived (under 85). Donors of different ages were randomly distributed across sequencing lanes to avoid experimental bias. For two donors (one aged 18 to 30 and one aged 80 or older), the study analyzed two additional independent replicas of 1 million unique cDNA reads from the same blood draw. The investigation overall reported the following: Observed TCR beta diversity per million T cells fell roughly linearly with age, and a significant reduction was already apparent by age around 40. There was a strong correlation between observed TCR beta diversity and the percentage of naive T cells measured by flow cytometry. The CMV infection status of donors was not known, potentially confounding age-related changes in expanded clonotypes. Estimates of total diversity based on one million sequenced T cells were regarded as lower bounds and as underestimates. Compared with the aged group, the long-lived group had more naive CD4+ T cells, fewer expanded clones and increased TCR diversity, suggesting age selection. Since profiling was done on bulk unsorted PBMCs, naive and antigen-experienced compartments could not be conclusively compared.

Libraries were prepared through 5' RACE. Sequencing instrument: Illumina HiSeq 2500. A second PCR of roughly 7 to 12 cycles was run with a J-beta primer mix and a sample-barcoded 5' primer. A unique molecular identifier was introduced onto each TCR beta cDNA molecule by a template-switch 5' adaptor carrying 12 random nucleotides. At least 3 million CDR3-containing paired-end reads were obtained from each sample. First-strand cDNA synthesis was performed from all RNA using the Mint cDNA synthesis kit, with priming by a TRBC-specific oligonucleotide. After uracil-DNA glycosylase treatment, a first 18-cycle PCR used universal primers M1SS and BC2_uni_R on all cDNA. The authors processed their data as follows. For normalization, 1 million high-quality reads were randomly selected from each sample, with every read carrying a distinct molecular identifier. Instead of being binned into consensus sequences, reads that shared molecular identifiers were thrown out. MiTCR, with a Q25 quality threshold and the strictest error-elimination algorithm, was used for CDR3 identification, clonotype clustering and error correction. A nonparametric unseen species model with Euler transformation was used to estimate lower-bound total TCR beta diversity. The public reads were quality trimmed at Q25 with fastp and then assembled into clones with MiXCR by TCRdb, keeping productive beta chains. Each entry is one CDR3 protein sequence, shown with its most common DNA and genes. These V and J calls are TCRdb output, not the study's own analysis. Recorded for this sample are 1.4 million to 1.5 million distinct CDR3 sequences; approximately 40% of them occurred a single time. Approximately 7.9% of the sample is in the top ten clones.

The donors were around 39 Caucasian individuals from Russia, aged roughly 6 to 100 years, who were systemically healthy. Each donor gave ten milliliters of peripheral blood, collected into EDTA-treated Vacutainer tubes. Ficoll-Paque density-gradient centrifugation was used to isolate PBMCs, with at least 6.5 million per sample. Total RNA was extracted from PBMCs with Trizol reagent, with at least 5 micrograms obtained per sample. The percentages of naive CD45RAhigh/CD27high T cells were determined by flow cytometry on a PBMC aliquot from every donor. V loses 0 bases at its end and J loses 4 bases; junction bases beyond the gene matches: 6. Its CDR3 holds 16 amino acids, cysteine through phenylalanine. Only CDR3 DNA remains: 48 bases, in frame from the first base. Sequences SGHVS (CDR1) and FQNEAQ (CDR2) are obtained from the germline V gene.

The TCR was taken from a young woman in good health. The V and J genes are TRBV7-8 and TRBJ1-5, with 7 bases matching TRBD1. Sequencing input: blood. The DNA sequence is TGTGCCAGCAGCTTAGCGGTCTCAGGGGGGAATCAGCCCCAGCATTTT. This yields the protein CASSLAVSGGNQPQHF.